The 22 T cell receptor beta chains given below trace back to one sample, sequenced in a study of neoadjuvant anti-PD-1 for oral cavity cancer. Assay used: immunoSEQ multiplex PCR; TCRdb lists only in-frame clones, some missing. The data hold 11,000 to 15,000 clones, with about 69% observed a single time. The material was PBMCs, obtained before nivolumab (anti-PD-1) treatment. These receptors came from a person between 35 and 79 years old with oral cavity squamous cell carcinoma.

V and J are TRBV11-2 and TRBJ1-2; 9 bases agree with TRBD1. The CDR3 covers 15 residues. The germline V gene has CDR1 SGHAT and CDR2 FQNNGV. Trimming removed 5 bases from V and 7 bases from J; junction bases left unmatched: 11. CDR3 nucleotide sequence: TGTGCCAGCAGCGCCGCGGGACAGGGAGAAGGTGGCTACACCTTC. Translated, it gives CASSAAGQGEGGYTF.

The chain joins TRBV28 to TRBJ2-7, with TRBD2 matching 10 bases. The CDR3 totals 15 residues. V lost 5 bases to trimming and J lost 2 bases; unmatched junction nucleotides: 6. CDR1 is MDHEN and CDR2 is SYDVKM in the germline V gene. The CDR3 is CASSRLTSGTYEQYF. The CDR3 DNA reads as TGTGCCAGCAGTCGCCTAACTAGCGGGACCTACGAGCAGTACTTC.

V and J are TRBV7-3 and TRBJ1-1, with D uncertain. The V and J ends lost 3 bases and 2 bases respectively, with 7 bases between them. The CDR3 is 13 residues long. Per the germline V gene, CDR1 is SGHTA and CDR2 is FQGTGA. In DNA, the CDR3 is TGTGCCAGCAGCTTTAGTGGAAACACTGAAGCTTTCTTT. This codes for CASSFSGNTEAFF. Filled out from reference TRBV7-3 and TRBJ1-1, the complete variable domain reads GAGVSQTPSNKVTEKGKYVELRCDPISGHTALYWYRQSLGQGPEFLIYFQGTGAADDSGLPNDRFFAVRPEGSVSTLKIQRTERGDSAVYLCASSFSGNTEAFFGQGTRLTVV.

J is TRBJ2-7 and V is TRBV11-2, with 7 positions matching TRBD2. The CDR3 runs to 16 residues. CDR1 and CDR2 from the germline V gene are SGHAT and FQNNGV. V shed 1 base, J shed 2 bases, and the junction held 8 bases outside the gene matches. The CDR3 DNA is TGTGCCAGCAGCTTAGGTTCGTGGGAGGGGACCTACGAGCAGTACTTC. It translates to CASSLGSWEGTYEQYF.

In this sample, this clone turned up once. V usage is TRBV19 and J usage is TRBJ2-2; D gene uncertain. The CDR3 spans 15 residues. In germline, CDR1 is LNHDA, CDR2 SQIVND (reference sequence). V was clipped by 3 bases and J by 4 bases, with 12 bases between them. DNA for the CDR3: TGTGCCAGTAGTATTTTAGGGTTGGCCACCGGGGAGCTGTTTTTT. It encodes CASSILGLATGELFF. Supplemented by reference TRBV19 and TRBJ2-2, the full variable domain reads DGGITQSPKYLFRKEGQNVTLSCEQNLNHDAMYWYRQDPGQGLRLIYYSQIVNDFQKGDIAEGYSVSREKKESFPLTVTSAQKNPTAFYLCASSILGLATGELFFGEGSRLTVL.

The chain carries TRBV4-2 and TRBJ2-2; D unclear. The CDR3 is made up of 16 amino acids. Germline V gene data show CDR1 as LGHNA and CDR2 as YNFKEQ. The V and J ends lost 3 bases and 2 bases respectively, with 13 bases between them. CDR3 DNA: TGTGCCAGCAGCCATCATAGGAGAGGTAACACCGGGGAGCTGTTTTTT. It translates to CASSHHRRGNTGELFF.

The chain has TRBV9 and TRBJ2-3; a possible D gene is TRBD2 (5 bases). The CDR3 spans 13 residues. Looked up from germline, CDR1 is SGDLS and CDR2 is YYNGEE. Trimming took 3 bases from V and 6 from J, leaving 11 bases between them. CDR3 region: CASSAEVGDTQYF. The CDR3 nucleotides read TGTGCCAGCAGCGCGGAGGTGGGGGATACGCAGTATTTT.

The chain carries TRBV10-3 and TRBJ2-3; 10 nucleotides match TRBD1. V lost 4 bases to trimming and J lost 4 bases; unmatched junction nucleotides: 5. CDR3 length equals 15 residues. Germline values: CDR1 ENHRY, CDR2 SYGVKD. The CDR3 sequence is CAISAGQGRSDTQYF. The CDR3 coding sequence is TGTGCCATCAGTGCGGGACAGGGGCGATCAGATACGCAGTATTTT.

The genes are TRBV6-5 and TRBJ2-7; 9 nucleotides line up with TRBD1. Germline CDR1 and CDR2: MNHEY and SVGAGI. V was pared by 7 bases and J by 4 bases, with 11 bases of the junction left unmatched. This CDR3 is built from 15 residues. The chain's CDR3 is CASKAETGGAYEQYF. The CDR3 DNA reads TGTGCCAGCAAAGCCGAGACAGGGGGTGCATACGAGCAGTACTTC.

This clone appeared a few times. This chain uses TRBV28 with TRBJ2-7; TRBD1 aligns across 10 bases. Germline V CDR1 and CDR2: MDHEN, SYDVKM. V trimming: 5 bases; J trimming: 2 bases; junction bases outside the gene matches: 6. This CDR3 is 15 amino acids long. CDR3: CASSSLGTGAYEQYF. CDR3 DNA sequence: TGTGCCAGCAGTAGCCTCGGGACAGGGGCCTACGAGCAGTACTTC.

This clone was recorded a few times. CDR3 nucleotides: TGTGCCAGCAGCGGTACAATAAAGACCCAAGGAGAGACCCAGTACTTC. It specifies CASSGTIKTQGETQYF. This chain joins TRBV7-9 and TRBJ2-5; D gene ambiguous. The germline V gene has CDR1 SEHNR and CDR2 FQNEAQ (reference sequence). The V end was cut by 5 bases, the J end by 4 bases, with 20 bases between. The CDR3 has 16 residues.

This clone occurred once. The J gene is TRBJ2-2, the V gene TRBV6-4; TRBD2 matches at 11 bases. After removal of 5 bases from V and 3 bases from J, the junction contained 2 bases not matched to a gene. Germline V gives CDR1 MRHNA, CDR2 SNTAGT. This CDR3 comprises 15 residues. The CDR3 here is CASSTLAGDTGELFF. The DNA of the CDR3 is TGTGCCAGCAGTACACTAGCGGGGGACACCGGGGAGCTGTTTTTT.

V usage is TRBV4-2 and J usage is TRBJ1-2; 8 bases line up with TRBD1. CDR3 length: 14 residues. Germline CDR1 LGHNA, CDR2 YNFKEQ. Germline trimming cut 3 bases from V and 6 bases from J; bases unmatched to any gene: 6. The CDR3 nucleotides read TGTGCCAGCAGCCAGCCAGACAGGGGAAATGGCTACACCTTC. Translated: CASSQPDRGNGYTF.

This chain joins TRBV5-4 and TRBJ1-2; no clear D. This CDR3 comprises 14 residues. The V gene's germline CDR1 is SGHNT and CDR2 YYREEE (reference sequence). Trimming left V 1 base short and J 0 bases short, with 7 bases between. CDR3 sequence: CASSLPGANYGYTF. The CDR3 nucleotides read TGTGCCAGCAGCTTGCCAGGAGCTAACTATGGCTACACCTTC. Complete variable domain (other parts from reference TRBV5-4 and TRBJ1-2): ETGVTQSPTHLIKTRGQQVTLRCSSQSGHNTVSWYQQALGQGPQFIFQYYREEENGRGNFPPRFSGLQFPNYSSELNVNALELDDSALYLCASSLPGANYGYTFGSGTRLTVV.

This clone was observed a handful of times. This chain joins TRBV12-5 and TRBJ1-5; weak D call: TRBD1 (5 bases). Germline lookup yields CDR1 LGHNT and CDR2 FRNRAP. V lost 9 bases, J lost 4 bases, and 10 bases lay in between. The length of the CDR3 is 12 residues. The CDR3 DNA sequence: TGTGCTAGCGGGGGGGAGAATCAGCCCCAGCATTTT. Its translation is CASGGENQPQHF.

The rearrangement uses TRBV6-1 and TRBJ2-7, with D perhaps matching TRBD1 (5 bases). Germline loops: CDR1 MNHNS, CDR2 SASEGT. The V and J ends lost 11 bases and 1 base respectively, with 15 bases between them. This CDR3 contains 13 residues. The CDR3 DNA reads as TGTGCCGGACAAGACGGACGATCCTACGAGCAGTACTTC. Its translation: CAGQDGRSYEQYF.

The rearrangement joins TRBV10-1 to TRBJ2-2; perhaps TRBD1 as D (7 bases). V was trimmed by 8 bases and J by 6 bases, leaving 13 bases between them. This CDR3 is 13 amino acids long. Germline loops: CDR1 WNHNN, CDR2 SYGVQD (reference sequence). CDR3 DNA sequence: TGCGCCAGCTCCCGCGGGACAGCCGGGGAGCTGTTTTTT. It codes for CASSRGTAGELFF.

This chain joins TRBV11-2 and TRBJ2-2; D unclear. This CDR3 is 13 amino acids long. Germline lookup yields CDR1 SGHAT and CDR2 FQNNGV. V lost 5 bases, J lost 7 bases, and 11 bases lay in between. The CDR3: CASSRWQDGELFF. Written as DNA, the CDR3 is TGTGCCAGCAGCCGCTGGCAGGACGGGGAGCTGTTTTTT.

CDR3 DNA sequence: TGTGCCAGCTCACCATCGACGGGGACTAGCGGCTACGAGCAGTACTTC. This codes for CASSPSTGTSGYEQYF. This chain connects TRBV18 to TRBJ2-7; 11 nucleotides match TRBD2. The CDR3 contains 16 residues. The V segment lost 2 bases and the J segment 3 bases; nucleotides outside the gene matches: 6. The germline CDR1 and CDR2 sequences are KGHSH and LQKENI.

The genes are TRBV30 and TRBJ1-4; D is uncertain. This CDR3 region has 13 residues. Trimming shortened V by 0 bases and J by 8 bases, and 10 bases separated the two germline ends. Germline assignment: CDR1 GTSNPN and CDR2 SVGIG (reference sequence). The CDR3 here is CAWSVVFREKLFF. The CDR3 bases are TGTGCCTGGAGTGTGGTGTTTCGCGAAAAACTGTTTTTT.

This chain joins TRBV4-1 and TRBJ2-5, with TRBD2 identical over 10 bases. The CDR3 loop spans 18 amino acids. Trimming at V came to 1 base and at J to 5 bases, leaving 13 bases not matched to a gene. Germline loops: CDR1 MGHRA, CDR2 YSYEKL. The CDR3 bases are TGCGCCAGCAGCCAAGTTGGTAGCGGGAGGCTTCGACGGGAGACCCAGTACTTC. Amino acid sequence: CASSQVGSGRLRRETQYF.

This clone was recorded only once. V is TRBV28 and J is TRBJ1-1; 7 bases match TRBD1. The CDR3 is 15 residues long. V was clipped by 5 bases and J by 4 bases; unmatched bases: 10. Per the germline V gene, CDR1 is MDHEN and CDR2 is SYDVKM. The CDR3 DNA reads as TGTGCCAGCAGTGCCCCGACAGGGCGGGCCACTGAAGCTTTCTTT. It is translated as CASSAPTGRATEAFF.